The rows below give T cell receptor beta chains drawn from one sample of a study of blood T cells in healthy people across ages. From the 5' RACE reads, TCRdb called clonotypes with MiXCR, one entry per CDR3 protein. Here the sample spans around 800,000 distinct CDR3 sequences, around 43% being singletons. Input material: blood. Receptors originate from a man between 60 and 70 years old in good health. Each CDR3 is given with its conserved first and last residue. D genes are given only for firm matches. Rows give clone size only sometimes, using once, few, many, or a class for an expanded clone.

d_call | j_call | v_call | clone_size | cdr3_nt | cdr3_aa
NA | TRBJ1-1 | TRBV19 | few | TGTGCCAGTAGTATATATCTTACAGCAAACACTGAAGCTTTCTTT | CASSIYLTANTEAFF
NA | TRBJ2-1 | TRBV11-2 | NA | TGTGCCAGCAGCCCAGGGTCTATCTCCTACAATGAGCAGTTCTTC | CASSPGSISYNEQFF
TRBD1 | TRBJ1-1 | TRBV7-9 | NA | TGTGCCAGCAGCTTAGGGACAGGGGAAATTGGTACGAACACTGAAGCTTTCTTT | CASSLGTGEIGTNTEAFF
TRBD2 | TRBJ2-7 | TRBV15 | NA | TGTGCCACCAGCAGGGTAGCGGGGCCCTACAATGAGCAGTACTTC | CATSRVAGPYNEQYF
TRBD2 | TRBJ2-7 | TRBV7-9 | NA | TGTGCCAGCAGCCCACGGGGGGGGCACGACTCCTACGAGCAGTACTTC | CASSPRGGHDSYEQYF
TRBD1 | TRBJ2-5 | TRBV5-1 | NA | TGCGCCAGCAGCTACCGACAGGGGATAGAGACCCAGTACTTC | CASSYRQGIETQYF
NA | TRBJ1-1 | TRBV28 | NA | TGTGCCAGCAGTTTATACAAAGGACAGCTGAACACTGAAGCTTTCTTT | CASSLYKGQLNTEAFF
NA | TRBJ2-3 | TRBV12-3/TRBV12-4 | NA | TGTGCCAGCAGTTTCGGGCATAGCACAGATACGCAGTATTTT | CASSFGHSTDTQYF
NA | TRBJ2-5 | TRBV7-9 | few | TGTGCCAGCAGCCACGGGAGGGGGCAGGAGACCCAGTACTTC | CASSHGRGQETQYF
NA | TRBJ2-5 | TRBV2 | NA | TGTGCCAGCAGTGGTGGGGGGGGGCGTCAAGAGACCCAGTACTTC | CASSGGGGRQETQYF
TRBD1 | TRBJ2-7 | TRBV7-2 | NA | TGTGCCAGCAGCTGGAATCCCGGACAGGGCTACGAGCAGTACTTC | CASSWNPGQGYEQYF
TRBD1 | TRBJ2-5 | TRBV10-3 | NA | TGTGCCATCGGGGTAGCAGGGGGCGGCGAGACCCAGTACTTC | CAIGVAGGGETQYF
NA | TRBJ1-2 | TRBV29-1 | NA | TGCAGCGTTGAAATGTCCAAAGTAGTCTATGGCTACACCTTC | CSVEMSKVVYGYTF